This T cell receptor beta chain came from a study of blood T cell repertoires in COVID-19. Study-level background: COVID-19 samples, acute and convalescent, were from the United States, Italy and Spain. T cells, B-cell-depleted T cells, or PBMCs provided the cDNA or gDNA that served as material.

The V gene's germline CDR1 is SGHTA and CDR2 FQGNSA. Trimming cost V 5 bases and J 4 bases; bases outside gene matches: 2. The CDR3 totals 15 residues. Original analysis: It was from reference gene primer amplification that nucleated cell counts were estimated. Sequenced by immunoSEQ multiplex PCR; TCRdb stores in-frame clones only, minus some. V, J and clone size derive from that table, while D and trimming were established from the DNA sequence. The sample lists 150,000 to 200,000 clones; 80% to 85% were seen once. The participants were between roughly 18 and 89 years old and came from about two dozen US areas.

Sequencing was performed on PBMCs or T cells enriched from blood (not recorded which). The chain carries TRBV7-2 and TRBJ2-3; TRBD2 matches at 14 bases. This TCR came from a woman aged 25 to 39 who had been exposed to COVID-19. The CDR3 loop reads CASSPGLAGADTQYF. Here the CDR3 DNA reads TGTGCCAGCAGCCCGGGACTAGCGGGGGCAGATACGCAGTATTTT.